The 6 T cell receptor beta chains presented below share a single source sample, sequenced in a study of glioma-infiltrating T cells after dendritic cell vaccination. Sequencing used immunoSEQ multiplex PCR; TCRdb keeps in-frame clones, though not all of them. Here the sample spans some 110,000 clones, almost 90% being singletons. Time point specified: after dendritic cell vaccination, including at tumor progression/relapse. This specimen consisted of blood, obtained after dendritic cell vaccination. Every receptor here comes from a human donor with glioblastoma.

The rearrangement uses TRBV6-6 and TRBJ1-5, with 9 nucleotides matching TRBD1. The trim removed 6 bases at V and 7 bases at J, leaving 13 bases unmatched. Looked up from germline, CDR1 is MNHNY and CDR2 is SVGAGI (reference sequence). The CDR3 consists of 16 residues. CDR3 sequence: CASSAGQGGSGQPQHF. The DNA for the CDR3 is TGTGCCAGCAGCGCGGGACAGGGAGGTTCGGGGCAGCCCCAGCATTTT.

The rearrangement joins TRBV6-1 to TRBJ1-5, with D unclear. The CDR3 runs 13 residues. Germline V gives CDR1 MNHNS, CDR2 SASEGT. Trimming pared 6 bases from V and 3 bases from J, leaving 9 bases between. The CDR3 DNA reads TGTGCCAGCAGGCCGGGAATCAATCAGCCCCAGCATTTT. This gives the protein CASRPGINQPQHF.

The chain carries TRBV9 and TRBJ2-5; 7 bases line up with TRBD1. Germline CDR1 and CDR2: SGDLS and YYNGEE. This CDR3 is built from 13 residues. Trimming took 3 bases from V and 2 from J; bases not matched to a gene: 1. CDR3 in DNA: TGTGCCAGCAGCGCGGGACAGCAAGAGACCCAGTACTTC. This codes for CASSAGQQETQYF.

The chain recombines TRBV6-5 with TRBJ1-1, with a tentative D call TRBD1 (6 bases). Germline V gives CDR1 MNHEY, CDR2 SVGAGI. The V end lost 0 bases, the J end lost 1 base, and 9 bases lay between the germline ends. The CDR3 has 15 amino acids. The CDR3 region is CASSYSQGRNTEAFF. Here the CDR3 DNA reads TGTGCCAGCAGTTACTCACAGGGTAGGAACACTGAAGCTTTCTTT.

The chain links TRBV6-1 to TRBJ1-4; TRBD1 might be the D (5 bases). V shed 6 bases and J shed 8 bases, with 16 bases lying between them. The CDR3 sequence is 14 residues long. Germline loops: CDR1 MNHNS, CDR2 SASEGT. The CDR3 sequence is CASRQEGPWEKLFF. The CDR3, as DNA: TGTGCCAGCAGACAGGAGGGGCCGTGGGAAAAACTGTTTTTT.

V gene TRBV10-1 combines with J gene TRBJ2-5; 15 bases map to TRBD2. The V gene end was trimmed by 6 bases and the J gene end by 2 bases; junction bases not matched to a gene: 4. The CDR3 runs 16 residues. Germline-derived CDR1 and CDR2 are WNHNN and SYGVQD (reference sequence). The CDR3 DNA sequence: TGCGCCAGCAGCGACGGGACTAGCGGGGGGCAAGAGACCCAGTACTTC. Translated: CASSDGTSGGQETQYF.